The rows below give T cell receptor beta chains drawn from one sample of a study of tumor-infiltrating lymphocytes in oesophageal squamous cell carcinoma. One entry per CDR3 protein, called by TCRdb with MiXCR from the PCR reads. The top ten clones hold 30% to 40% of a sample with about 12,000 distinct CDR3 sequences, approximately 50% of them seen once. Sample: esophageal tumor tissue. The source of these receptors is a female donor with esophageal squamous cell carcinoma. The conserved cysteine and the conserved F or W are not part of the CDR3 here.

V	J	CDR3
TRBV7-6	TRBJ2-1	ASGTRAPRDNEQF
TRBV18	TRBJ2-2	ASSLQPSGYTGELF
TRBV7-6	.	ASSLDGTGLSEQY
TRBV12-3/TRBV12-4	TRBJ2-1	ASGSAFSYNEQF
TRBV7-6	.	ASSYRIGGAAYEQY
TRBV18	.	ASSPGLREGYT
TRBV27	TRBJ2-1	ASSSGLAGNEQF
TRBV28	.	ASSLTGQYTEAF
TRBV7-3	TRBJ1-2	ASRSTPSVDYGYT
TRBV5-1	TRBJ2-2	ASSLGRGTGELF
TRBV12-3/TRBV12-4	TRBJ1-1	ASTAQGRTEAF
TRBV6-9	TRBJ2-3	ASSWAGGTDTQY
TRBV7-2	TRBJ2-7	ASSTWDREMGNSPLH
TRBV7-2	TRBJ1-2	ASRWMQSGYT
TRBV7-2	TRBJ2-2	ASSPSPRQRETGELF
TRBV7-6	TRBJ2-1	ASSLLGDSNEQF
TRBV7-8	TRBJ2-5	ASSLNRGNNEQY
TRBV12-3/TRBV12-4	TRBJ2-5	ASSLWDREETQY
TRBV7-2	.	ASSRDRVNEQF
TRBV9	TRBJ2-2	ASSVTGNTGELF
TRBV5-1	TRBJ2-1	ASSSSKNGTGGVFGEQF
TRBV11-1	TRBJ2-3	ASSSSGTSGKGTDTQY
TRBV12-3/TRBV12-4	TRBJ1-2	ASSLEDRGGYT